Listed below are T cell receptor beta chains from one sample, sequenced in a study of T cell responses to AZD1222 COVID-19 vaccine. Clones were read by immunoSEQ multiplex PCR, and TCRdb kept only the in-frame ones, dropping some. Here the sample spans about 110,000 clones, more than 70% being singletons. The sample was peripheral blood, taken on day 0 of AZD1222 vaccination. The receptors derive from an adult in good health. The CDR3 runs from the conserved cysteine through the conserved F or W. A D gene is named only where the DNA matches it firmly. Expanded clones get a size class; other rows say once, few or many, or leave the size out.

abundance	v_gene	j_gene	len	d_gene	CDR3nt	CDR3aa
.	TRBV11-3	TRBJ2-5	14	.	TGTGCCAGCAGCCCCGCTGGGGGGCAAGAGACCCAGTACTTC	CASSPAGGQETQYF
.	TRBV24-1	TRBJ1-6	13	.	TGTGCCACCCAGGGTTGGGGTAATTCACCCCTCCACTTT	CATQGWGNSPLHF
.	TRBV18	TRBJ1-6	16	TRBD1	TGTGCCAGCTCACCCCCAGGACAGGGGGCGAATTCACCCCTCCACTTT	CASSPPGQGANSPLHF
.	TRBV6-5	TRBJ2-2	15	.	TGTGCCAGCACCGCCGGGTTCTACACCACCGGGGAGCTGTTTTTT	CASTAGFYTTGELFF
.	TRBV18	TRBJ1-2	14	TRBD1	TGTGCCAGCTCACCTGACAGGGTCGGGAATGGCTACACCTTC	CASSPDRVGNGYTF
.	TRBV7-9	TRBJ2-6	19	TRBD1	TGTGCCAGCAGAAGACGACAGGGCTCACTTGGCTCTGGGGCCAACGTCCTGACTTTC	CASRRRQGSLGSGANVLTF
.	TRBV27	TRBJ1-6	13	.	TGTGCCAGCAGTCCCAGGGAGGCCTCACCCCTCCACTTT	CASSPREASPLHF
.	TRBV29-1	TRBJ2-7	16	TRBD2	TGCAGCGCGTCGGGACTACGCGACCGAAGCTCCTACGAGCAGTACTTC	CSASGLRDRSSYEQYF
few	TRBV6-2/TRBV6-3	TRBJ2-2	15	TRBD2	TGTGCCAGCAGTGCCGTAGCGGGGGGCACCGGGGAGCTGTTTTTT	CASSAVAGGTGELFF
once	TRBV11-2	TRBJ1-1	12	.	TGTGCCAGCAGCCGGTTGGCGGGGGAAGCTTTCTTT	CASSRLAGEAFF
.	TRBV10-3	TRBJ2-6	16	.	TGTGCCATCAGTGGGCCGGGAAAATCTGGGGCCAACGTCCTGACTTTC	CAISGPGKSGANVLTF
.	TRBV10-3	TRBJ2-1	15	TRBD2	TGTGCCATCAGTGAGCTCCCGGGGGGGAACAATGAGCAGTTCTTC	CAISELPGGNNEQFF
.	TRBV6-1	TRBJ2-1	16	.	TGTGCCAGCAGTGAAGCTGCAGCAAATTCCTACAATGAGCAGTTCTTC	CASSEAAANSYNEQFF
once	TRBV6-5	TRBJ1-6	13	.	TGTGCCAGCAGACGCGGCCGGGTGGCACCCCTCCACTTT	CASRRGRVAPLHF
.	TRBV7-9	TRBJ1-2	14	.	TGTGCCAGCAGCTTAGGAACGACAGTCTATGGCTACACCTTC	CASSLGTTVYGYTF
.	TRBV11-2	TRBJ1-4	14	.	TGTGCCAGCACTCCCCCCGCAACTAATGAAAAACTGTTTTTT	CASTPPATNEKLFF
.	TRBV27	TRBJ1-2	15	TRBD1	TGTGCCAGCAGTTTTTCCGACAGGGTTGGTTATGGCTACACCTTC	CASSFSDRVGYGYTF
.	TRBV25-1	TRBJ1-2	14	.	TGTGCCAGCAGTGAATCTTACGGGGGGCTAGGCTACACCTTC	CASSESYGGLGYTF
.	TRBV5-4	TRBJ2-5	15	TRBD2	TGTGCCAGCAGCTTCTCAGCGGGAGTACAAGAGACCCAGTACTTC	CASSFSAGVQETQYF
once	TRBV5-6	TRBJ1-1	15	.	TGTGCCAGCAGCTTGCTGGACGTCAAGAACACTGAAGCTTTCTTT	CASSLLDVKNTEAFF
.	TRBV7-3	TRBJ2-1	15	.	TGTGCCAGCAGCACGGACGGAAGCTCCTACAATGAGCAGTTCTTC	CASSTDGSSYNEQFF
once	TRBV11-3	TRBJ1-1	17	.	TGTGCCAGCAGCTTAGGGAGAGGCCTGGGCGATACCACTGAAGCTTTCTTT	CASSLGRGLGDTTEAFF
.	TRBV11-2	TRBJ2-5	15	.	TGTGCCAGCAGCTTAGCGATACAGCGTCTGGAGACCCAGTACTTC	CASSLAIQRLETQYF
once	TRBV27	TRBJ2-5	14	.	TGTGCCAGCAGTTTATGGGGACCTCAAGAGACCCAGTACTTC	CASSLWGPQETQYF
.	TRBV28	TRBJ2-3	14	.	TGTGCCAGCAGTTTGATGAATCCCGGGAATGCGCAGTATTTT	CASSLMNPGNAQYF
.	TRBV3-1/TRBV3-2	TRBJ2-5	13	.	TGTGCCAGCAGCGTTGGGCATGGGGAGACCCAGTACTTC	CASSVGHGETQYF
.	TRBV9	TRBJ2-7	14	.	TGTGCCAGCAGCGTTGGGACGGCCTCCTACGAGCAGTACTTC	CASSVGTASYEQYF
.	TRBV7-3	TRBJ2-5	13	.	TGTGCCAGCAGCGCCCTTTACCAAGAGACCCAGTACTTC	CASSALYQETQYF
.	TRBV7-8	TRBJ1-2	16	.	TGTGCCAGCAGCCCCCGCGAGGTGGGGGCGGTCTATGGCTACACCTTC	CASSPREVGAVYGYTF
.	TRBV28	TRBJ2-3	16	TRBD2	TGTGCCAGCAGCTTAGCGGGGGGGACCTTGACAGATACGCAGTATTTT	CASSLAGGTLTDTQYF